This entry concerns a single T cell receptor (beta chain). What it binds is unknown. This record belongs to a study of monozygotic twins with inflammatory bowel disease. Findings and caveats of the study: Repertoire similarity matched across concordant and discordant twins, perhaps owing to limited power.

Total RNA amounting to about 3,300 ng went into each TCR library. Each CDR3 protein gets one entry in TCRdb, which reprocessed the 5' RACE reads and gives no DNA. In all, the sample yields some 330,000 distinct CDR3 sequences. This CDR3 spans 12 amino acids. CDR1 and CDR2 from the germline V gene are SGHVS and FQNEAQ. This TCR came from a human donor with ulcerative colitis or Crohn's disease, or a healthy co-twin of an affected twin (not recorded which). Material: blood. The V gene is TRBV7-8, the J gene TRBJ2-3. CDR3 sequence: CASSLSERTQYF.